Below, 28 T cell receptor beta chains from the same sample are listed, as sequenced in a study of T-cell memory formation after mild COVID-19. TCRdb redid the calling of the 5' RACE reads with MiXCR, one entry per CDR3 protein. The sample holds a few hundred thousand distinct CDR3 sequences, about a sixth seen once. Sequencing input: PBMCs or a T cell subset sorted from them (not recorded which). These receptors came from a man in his late teens or twenties who had mild COVID-19 (a few samples of this study predate the infection). Cell type and time point are not known.

This clonotype was observed a handful of times. The CDR3 bases are TGTGCCAGCAGCCCAGGCCGGGACAGGGTCTTCGGCTACACCTTC. It yields the protein CASSPGRDRVFGYTF. V is TRBV7-2 and J is TRBJ1-2; 9 bases are a match to TRBD1. V was clipped by 5 bases and J by 8 bases; unmatched bases: 12. CDR3 size: 15 residues. Germline CDR1 SGHTA, CDR2 FQGNSA.

The chain recombines TRBV10-3 with TRBJ2-5; perhaps TRBD1 as D (6 bases). The CDR3 has 15 residues. Trimming cost V 0 bases and J 5 bases, with 13 bases left between them. Per the germline V gene, CDR1 is ENHRY and CDR2 is SYGVKD. The CDR3 sequence: CAISESGNREETQYF. In nucleotides, the CDR3 is TGTGCCATCAGTGAGTCTGGTAACAGGGAGGAGACCCAGTACTTC.

V gene TRBV6-4 combines with J gene TRBJ2-6; D call uncertain. Germline V gene data show CDR1 as MRHNA and CDR2 as SNTAGT. The CDR3 loop spans 14 amino acids. Trimming pared 2 bases from V and 1 base from J, leaving 3 bases between. CDR3 coding DNA: TGTGCCAGCAGTGACGGATCTGGGGCCAACGTCCTGACTTTC. The encoded protein is CASSDGSGANVLTF.

The chain uses TRBV5-1 and TRBJ2-5; unclear D gene. Germline V gives CDR1 SGHRS, CDR2 YFSETQ. V was shortened by 4 bases and J by 1 base, with 14 bases between the two germline ends. The CDR3 totals 15 residues. The chain's CDR3 is CASSASGGRQETQYF. The CDR3 bases are TGCGCCAGCAGCGCTTCGGGTGGACGCCAAGAGACCCAGTACTTC.

This chain links TRBV7-2 with TRBJ1-1; unclear D gene. The CDR3 consists of 11 residues. The germline V and J ends were trimmed by 10 bases and 1 base, with 7 bases remaining between them. The germline gives CDR1 SGHTA, CDR2 FQGNSA. CDR3 sequence: CATRGNTEAFF. As DNA, the CDR3 is TGTGCCACTCGAGGGAACACTGAAGCTTTCTTT.

This clonotype was observed a few times. The chain combines TRBV12-3 or TRBV12-4 with TRBJ1-2; no reliable D call. V lost 4 bases, J lost 5 bases, and 14 bases lay in between. CDR3 length equals 14 residues. CDR3 region: CASSYGEWGYGYTF. The DNA of the CDR3 is TGTGCCAGCAGTTACGGGGAGTGGGGTTATGGCTACACCTTC.

The rearrangement joins TRBV7-3 to TRBJ2-3; 13 bases match TRBD2. The CDR3 loop spans 14 amino acids. With 5 bases clipped from V and 5 bases from J, the junction kept 1 base outside the gene matches. Germline values: CDR1 SGHTA, CDR2 FQGTGA. As DNA, the CDR3 is TGTGCCAGCAGCCGGACTAGCGGGGGAGATACGCAGTATTTT. Residues: CASSRTSGGDTQYF.

This clonotype has only a few counts. The chain uses TRBV7-3 and TRBJ2-7, with a tentative D call TRBD2 (5 bases). Trimming pared 5 bases from V and 2 bases from J, leaving 16 bases between. The germline CDR1 and CDR2 sequences are SGHTA and FQGTGA. This CDR3 contains 15 residues. The CDR3 DNA follows: TGTGCCAGCAGCCCGCCCCGGGGTTCCCCCTACGAGCAGTACTTC. This codes for CASSPPRGSPYEQYF. Filled out from reference TRBV7-3 and TRBJ2-7, the complete variable domain reads GAGVSQTPSNKVTEKGKYVELRCDPISGHTALYWYRQSLGQGPEFLIYFQGTGAADDSGLPNDRFFAVRPEGSVSTLKIQRTERGDSAVYLCASSPPRGSPYEQYFGPGTRLTVT.

This chain uses TRBV5-4 with TRBJ1-6; D is perhaps TRBD1 (6 bases). Trimming took 4 bases from V and 7 from J, leaving 15 bases between them. CDR1 and CDR2 (germline): SGHNT, YYREEE (reference sequence). This CDR3 has 15 residues. CDR3 in amino acids: CASSDRTVSNSPLHF. CDR3 in DNA: TGTGCCAGCAGCGATCGGACAGTCTCAAATTCACCCCTCCACTTT.

This chain links TRBV6-5 with TRBJ2-1; TRBD1 is a possible D gene (6 bases). V lost 4 bases to trimming and J lost 9 bases, with 13 bases between them. The CDR3 covers 13 residues. The V gene's germline CDR1 is MNHEY and CDR2 SVGAGI. The CDR3 nucleotides are TGTGCCAGCAGTTCAACAGGGTTTGGTGAGCAGTTCTTC. This translates into CASSSTGFGEQFF.

This chain uses TRBV7-2 with TRBJ2-7, with D tentatively TRBD1 (6 bases). The CDR3 loop spans 14 amino acids. The germline CDR1 and CDR2 sequences are SGHTA and FQGNSA. The V end lost 5 bases, the J end lost 3 bases, and 14 bases lay between the germline ends. The CDR3 region is CASSINRVLYEQYV. The CDR3 DNA reads TGTGCCAGCAGCATCAACAGGGTTCTCTACGAGCAGTACGTC.

This clonotype was seen only a few times. This rearrangement joins TRBV18 to TRBJ2-5; D may be TRBD1 (6 bases). Germline V CDR1 and CDR2: KGHSH, LQKENI. Trimming took 0 bases from V and 5 from J, leaving 7 bases between them. The CDR3 covers 13 residues. The CDR3 nucleotides are TGTGCCAGCTCACCACCGCAGGGGGAGACCCAGTACTTC. It translates to CASSPPQGETQYF.

For the CDR3, the DNA is TGCGCCAGCAGGACTTCACCGAACACCGGGGAGCTGTTTTTT. Its protein is CASRTSPNTGELFF. The chain links TRBV4-3 to TRBJ2-2; D is unresolved. The ends were cut back, 6 bases at V and 0 bases at J, with 8 bases in the middle. CDR1 is LGHNA, CDR2 YSLEER, per germline. The CDR3 has 14 amino acids.

This clonotype was counted between two and nine times. The chain combines TRBV4-3 with TRBJ1-5, with D possibly TRBD1 on 5 matching bases. This CDR3 has 15 amino acids. Per germline, CDR1 LGHNA and CDR2 YSLEER. V gave up 0 bases and J gave up 2 bases, with 8 bases separating them. Here the CDR3 reads CASSQDGRGNQPQHF. The DNA of the CDR3 is TGCGCCAGCAGCCAAGATGGCAGGGGCAATCAGCCCCAGCATTTT.

The chain carries TRBV10-3 and TRBJ1-3, with a tentative D call TRBD1 (5 bases). The V and J ends lost 6 bases and 0 bases respectively, with 9 bases between them. This CDR3 spans 14 amino acids. CDR1 is ENHRY and CDR2 is SYGVKD in the germline V gene. CDR3 bases: TGTGCCATCAGGGGAGACAGCTCTGGAAACACCATATATTTT. It encodes CAIRGDSSGNTIYF.

V usage is TRBV5-1 and J usage is TRBJ2-7; 9 nucleotides agree with TRBD1. This CDR3 has 17 residues. J was trimmed by 4 bases and V by 0 bases; bases with no gene match: 11. The germline V gene encodes CDR1 SGHRS and CDR2 YFSETQ. In DNA, the CDR3 is TGCGCCAGCAGCTTGGCGGAGCCCGGGACAGGGCTATACGAGCAGTACTTC. It translates to CASSLAEPGTGLYEQYF.

The chain recombines TRBV6-5 with TRBJ2-5; 11 nucleotides align to TRBD2. Trimming took 6 bases from V and 4 from J; bases not matched to a gene: 7. The CDR3 spans 15 residues. Germline loops: CDR1 MNHEY, CDR2 SVGAGI. This CDR3 reads CASSPTSGEGETQYF. The CDR3 region has the DNA TGTGCCAGCAGCCCGACTAGCGGGGAGGGAGAGACCCAGTACTTC.

This clonotype was counted a few times. This rearrangement joins TRBV7-2 to TRBJ2-5; D unclear. The CDR3 runs to 14 residues. V was clipped by 5 bases and J by 10 bases, with 20 bases between them. In germline, CDR1 is SGHTA, CDR2 FQGNSA. The CDR3 spells CASSVLDLYSDQYF. In DNA, the CDR3 is TGTGCCAGCAGCGTATTAGACCTTTACTCGGACCAGTACTTC.

The gene calls are TRBV16 and TRBJ2-1; tentative D call: TRBD1 (6 bases). The germline V and J ends were trimmed by 2 bases and 3 bases, with 11 bases remaining between them. Germline V gene lookup returns CDR1 KGHSY and CDR2 FQNENV. The CDR3 covers 15 residues. DNA for the CDR3: TGTGCCAGCAGCCAAACAGGGAGCTACTACAATGAGCAGTTCTTC. This translates into CASSQTGSYYNEQFF.

The chain joins TRBV20-1 to TRBJ1-1; possible D gene TRBD1, 6 bases. Germline V gene data show CDR1 as DFQATT and CDR2 as SNEGSKA (reference sequence). CDR3 length: 16 residues. V was trimmed by 6 bases and J by 2 bases, leaving 22 bases between them. The chain's CDR3 is CSAGPSDRPGNTEAFF. CDR3 nucleotides: TGCAGTGCCGGACCATCCGACAGGCCGGGAAACACTGAAGCTTTCTTT.

The table lists this clonotype with many counts. V is TRBV6-5 and J is TRBJ2-5, with a tentative D call TRBD1 (6 bases). Germline values: CDR1 MNHEY, CDR2 SVGAGI. V dropped 1 base and J dropped 2 bases, with 14 bases sitting between them. This CDR3 has 16 amino acids. As DNA, the CDR3 is TGTGCCAGCAGTTACTTCGCAGGAAGGGGGCAAGAGACCCAGTACTTC. This codes for CASSYFAGRGQETQYF.

The CDR3 nucleotides read TGCGCCAGCAGCCATGCCCCACCGGGCCCAGGGGGCGGCGAGCAGTACTTC. Translated, it gives CASSHAPPGPGGGEQYF. This chain connects TRBV4-3 to TRBJ2-7; 8 bases match TRBD1. From germline, CDR1 is LGHNA and CDR2 YSLEER. With V trimmed by 3 bases and J by 6 bases, 16 bases remained unmatched. The CDR3 loop spans 17 amino acids.

This clonotype was counted between two and nine times. The rearrangement links TRBV29-1 to TRBJ2-3, with 8 bases aligning to TRBD2. V shed 4 bases, J shed 2 bases, and the junction held 5 bases outside the gene matches. The V gene's germline CDR1 is SQVTM and CDR2 ANQGSEA. The length of the CDR3 is 14 residues. In DNA, the CDR3 is TGCAGCGTTGCATTAGCGGGGCTCACAGATACGCAGTATTTT. Translating gives CSVALAGLTDTQYF.

This clonotype was picked up a small number of times. This chain joins TRBV12-3 or TRBV12-4 and TRBJ2-4; a weak D match, TRBD2 (6 bases). The CDR3 is made up of 14 amino acids. V lost 3 bases and J lost 7, with 13 bases in between. CDR3: CASSFIARGNIQYF. For the CDR3, the DNA is TGTGCCAGCAGTTTTATCGCCCGGGGGAACATTCAGTACTTC.

The J gene is TRBJ2-7, the V gene TRBV4-2; TRBD1 aligns across 8 bases. The CDR3 is 17 residues long. CDR1 and CDR2 (germline): LGHNA, YNFKEQ. V trimming: 4 bases; J trimming: 6 bases; junction bases outside the gene matches: 17. The CDR3: CASSLTSGGTSPGEQYF. The CDR3 DNA is TGTGCCAGCAGCCTCACCTCAGGGGGCACCTCCCCGGGCGAGCAGTACTTC.

The rearrangement links TRBV6-6 to TRBJ2-7; a possible D gene is TRBD2 (6 bases). From germline, CDR1 is MNHNY and CDR2 SVGAGI (reference sequence). The CDR3 totals 14 residues. Trimming left V 0 bases short and J 4 bases short, with 10 bases between. The chain's CDR3 is CASSYSILAYEQYF. The CDR3 region has the DNA TGTGCCAGCAGTTACTCAATACTAGCTTACGAGCAGTACTTC.

In this sample, this clonotype turned up a few times. The chain joins TRBV29-1 to TRBJ2-3; TRBD2 aligns across 7 bases. Germline V gene sequence: CDR1 SQVTM, CDR2 ANQGSEA. The V segment lost 4 bases and the J segment 6 bases; nucleotides outside the gene matches: 7. This CDR3 has 13 amino acids. The CDR3 DNA sequence: TGCAGCGTTGCCGTAGGGAGGGGCGATACGCAGTATTTT. As protein: CSVAVGRGDTQYF.

This clonotype showed up just a few times. The chain joins TRBV3-1 to TRBJ1-6, with D tentatively TRBD1 (6 bases). Per germline, CDR1 LGHDT and CDR2 YNNKEL (reference sequence). V lost 3 bases and J lost 9, with 12 bases in between. The CDR3 has 14 residues. This chain's CDR3 is CASSQGAQGSPLHF. The CDR3 bases are TGTGCCAGCAGCCAGGGGGCCCAGGGTTCACCCCTCCACTTT.